Listed below are T cell receptor beta chains from one sample, sequenced in a study of blood T cell repertoires in COVID-19. The repertoire was sequenced with immunoSEQ multiplex PCR; TCRdb's copy has only in-frame clones and lacks some. The profile shows some 45,000 clones, about 87% of them singletons. The sequencing sample was made of peripheral blood. Source of these receptors: a human donor with active COVID-19. The donor label of this sample is uncertain. Both conserved end residues are part of each CDR3.

v_gene: TRBV6-5
j_gene: TRBJ1-4
CDR3aa: CASSLVRESLSEKLFF

v_gene: TRBV7-3
j_gene: TRBJ1-2
CDR3aa: CASSLLHSRGPIGYTF

v_gene: TRBV7-2
j_gene: TRBJ2-1
CDR3aa: CASSLDLSGGRRDEQFF

v_gene: TRBV7-9
j_gene: TRBJ1-2
CDR3aa: CASSHQQGVNTF

v_gene: TRBV6-1
j_gene: TRBJ1-1
CDR3aa: CASSEVGRGEAFF

v_gene: TRBV27
j_gene: TRBJ2-7
CDR3aa: CASSLGGGNEQYF

v_gene: TRBV18
j_gene: TRBJ2-7
CDR3aa: CASQGGVGAYEQYF

v_gene: TRBV18
j_gene: TRBJ2-2
CDR3aa: CASSPPRGQGHTGELFF

v_gene: TRBV1
j_gene: TRBJ2-1
CDR3aa: CTSSQGRAGASSSYNEQFF

v_gene: TRBV7-2
j_gene: TRBJ1-1
CDR3aa: CASSYTGTSNTEAFF

v_gene: TRBV19
j_gene: TRBJ2-1
CDR3aa: CASSRFGSGYNEQFF

v_gene: TRBV7-2
j_gene: TRBJ2-1
CDR3aa: CASSPPDSGRYEQFF

v_gene: TRBV2
j_gene: TRBJ2-3
CDR3aa: CASSGGQGSMTDTQYF

v_gene: TRBV6-2/TRBV6-3
j_gene: TRBJ1-1
CDR3aa: CASSYRPGYEAFF

v_gene: TRBV5-4
j_gene: TRBJ1-2
CDR3aa: CASSFLPGQGDYGYTF

v_gene: TRBV18
j_gene: TRBJ1-1
CDR3aa: CASSQQTGADTEAFF

v_gene: TRBV18
j_gene: TRBJ2-5
CDR3aa: CASSPRGLAGTYQETQYF

v_gene: TRBV6-6
j_gene: TRBJ1-1
CDR3aa: CASSSRTGTNTEAFF

v_gene: TRBV7-9
j_gene: TRBJ1-1
CDR3aa: CASRGQGSTEAFF

v_gene: TRBV5-1
j_gene: TRBJ1-1
CDR3aa: CASSSDRGQSTEAFF

v_gene: TRBV14
j_gene: TRBJ2-2
CDR3aa: CASSHVDTGELFF

v_gene: TRBV6-6
j_gene: TRBJ2-3
CDR3aa: CASSVAGRIGGTQYF

v_gene: TRBV11-3
j_gene: TRBJ2-7
CDR3aa: CASSLGWGGTEAYEQYF

v_gene: TRBV5-1
j_gene: TRBJ2-1
CDR3aa: CASSLPGTGVSNEQFF

v_gene: TRBV9
j_gene: TRBJ1-6
CDR3aa: CASSVEGNSPLHF

v_gene: TRBV9
j_gene: TRBJ2-1
CDR3aa: CASSPLGLASYNEQFF

v_gene: TRBV19
j_gene: TRBJ1-5
CDR3aa: CASERPARYQPQHF

v_gene: TRBV12-5
j_gene: TRBJ2-7
CDR3aa: CASGLDRGGYEQYF

v_gene: TRBV10-1
j_gene: TRBJ1-1
CDR3aa: CASSESRTGATEAFF

v_gene: TRBV9
j_gene: TRBJ1-2
CDR3aa: CASSSGGPHGYTF

v_gene: TRBV6-5
j_gene: TRBJ2-3
CDR3aa: CASSNGQGTDTQYF

v_gene: TRBV2
j_gene: TRBJ2-2
CDR3aa: CASSRDISNTGELFF

v_gene: TRBV7-9
j_gene: TRBJ2-1
CDR3aa: CASLGGTYGEQFF

v_gene: TRBV3-1/TRBV3-2
j_gene: TRBJ1-3
CDR3aa: CASSQDGGNTIYF

v_gene: TRBV3-1/TRBV3-2
j_gene: TRBJ1-1
CDR3aa: CASSRFPKTGSLNTEAFF

v_gene: TRBV10-2
j_gene: TRBJ2-3
CDR3aa: CASSPRGRGGLTDTQYF

v_gene: TRBV7-3
j_gene: TRBJ2-3
CDR3aa: CASSLGLGDTQYF

v_gene: TRBV28
j_gene: TRBJ2-2
CDR3aa: CASSLLAGAKLFF

v_gene: TRBV30
j_gene: TRBJ1-1
CDR3aa: CAWSVEGARGEAFF